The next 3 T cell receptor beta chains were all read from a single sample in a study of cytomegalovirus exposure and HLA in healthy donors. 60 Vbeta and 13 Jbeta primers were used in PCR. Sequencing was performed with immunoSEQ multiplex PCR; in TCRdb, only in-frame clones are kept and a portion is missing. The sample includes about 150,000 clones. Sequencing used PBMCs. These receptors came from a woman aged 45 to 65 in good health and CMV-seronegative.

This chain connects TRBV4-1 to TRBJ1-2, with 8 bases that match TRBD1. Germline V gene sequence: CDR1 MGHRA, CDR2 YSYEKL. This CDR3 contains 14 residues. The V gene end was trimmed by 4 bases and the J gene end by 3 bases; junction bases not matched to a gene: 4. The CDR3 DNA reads TGCGCCAGCAGCCCCCTGGACAGGGACTATGGCTACACCTTC. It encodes CASSPLDRDYGYTF.

The CDR3 is CAISGGQLSTDTQYF. In DNA form, the CDR3 reads TGTGCCATCAGTGGGGGACAGCTCTCCACAGATACGCAGTATTTT. V is TRBV10-3 and J is TRBJ2-3; 7 nucleotides align to TRBD1. The junction had 6 bases not matched to a gene; V was cut back by 4 bases and J by 2 bases. Germline-derived CDR1 and CDR2 are ENHRY and SYGVKD. The CDR3 is 15 residues long.

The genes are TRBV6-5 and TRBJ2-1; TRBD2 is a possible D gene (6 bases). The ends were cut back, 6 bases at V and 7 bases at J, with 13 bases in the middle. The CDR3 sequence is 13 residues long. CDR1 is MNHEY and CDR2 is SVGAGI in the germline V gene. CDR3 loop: CASSTGLVNEQFF. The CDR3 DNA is TGTGCCAGCAGCACGGGACTTGTGAATGAGCAGTTCTTC.